The 5 T cell receptor beta chains below all came from one sample that was sequenced in a study of blood T cell repertoires in COVID-19. Some clones are missing from TCRdb's copy, which holds only in-frame ones; the method was immunoSEQ multiplex PCR. The sample carries 90,000 to 120,000 clones, 82% recorded once. Specimen: peripheral blood. All receptors derive from a man between 60 and 75 years old with acute or convalescent COVID-19.

This clone was counted once. The chain couples TRBV7-9 to TRBJ2-5; D not certain. Per the germline V gene, CDR1 is SEHNR and CDR2 is FQNEAQ (reference sequence). Trimming removed 4 bases from V and 5 bases from J, with 8 bases in between. The CDR3 spans 12 residues. CDR3 in amino acids: CASSSQHETQYF. CDR3 nucleotides: TGTGCCAGCAGCTCCCAACATGAGACCCAGTACTTC. Full variable domain (rest looked up from reference TRBV7-9 and TRBJ2-5): DTGVSQNPRHKITKRGQNVTFRCDPISEHNRLYWYRQTLGQGPEFLTYFQNEAQLEKSRLLSDRFSAERPKGSFSTLEIQRTEQGDSAMYLCASSSQHETQYFGPGTRLLVL.

This clone was seen only once. CDR3 in amino acids: CASKKDRGQDTQYF. CDR3 bases: TGTGCCAGCAAGAAAGACAGGGGGCAAGATACGCAGTATTTT. The chain has TRBV2 and TRBJ2-3; 10 bases fit TRBD1. The CDR3 loop spans 14 amino acids. J gave up 5 bases and V 7 bases, and 6 bases lay outside the gene matches. Per the germline V gene, CDR1 is SNHLY and CDR2 is FYNNEI. Looking up the rest from reference TRBV2 and TRBJ2-3 gives the full variable domain: EPEVTQTPSHQVTQMGQEVILRCVPISNHLYFYWYRQILGQKVEFLVSFYNNEISEKSEIFDDQFSVERPDGSNFTLKIRSTKLEDSAMYFCASKKDRGQDTQYFGPGTRLTVL.

The V gene is TRBV27, the J gene TRBJ1-4, with D possibly matching TRBD1 (6 bases). The V end lost 3 bases, the J end lost 8 bases, and 19 bases lay between the germline ends. The CDR3 runs to 16 residues. Germline V CDR1 and CDR2: MNHEY, SMNVEV (reference sequence). CDR3 nucleotide sequence: TGTGCCAGCAGTTTCACCCGGGACACTTGGGGCGAAAAACTGTTTTTT. Its translation is CASSFTRDTWGEKLFF.

V usage is TRBV9 and J usage is TRBJ2-7; 7 positions agree with TRBD2. Trimming took 0 bases from V and 1 from J; bases not matched to a gene: 4. CDR1 is SGDLS, CDR2 YYNGEE, per germline. CDR3 length equals 15 residues. The CDR3: CASSVAAGVSYEQYF. CDR3 bases: TGTGCCAGCAGCGTAGCCGCGGGAGTTTCCTACGAGCAGTACTTC.

CDR3 DNA: TGTGCCAGCAGTGAAGCAGAAAGGACTAGCGGAGATTACGAGCAGTACTTC. This encodes CASSEAERTSGDYEQYF. This chain joins TRBV6-1 and TRBJ2-7, with 10 bases fitting TRBD2. The junction had 9 bases not matched to a gene; V was cut back by 0 bases and J by 4 bases. Germline CDR1 MNHNS, CDR2 SASEGT. CDR3 size: 17 residues.